This T cell receptor beta chain appears in the sequencing data of a study of shared clonotypes between healthy human individuals. Across the study: Aged 18 to 49, the donors were two women and a few men.

Germline CDR1 and CDR2: MDHEN and SYDVKM. The CDR3 totals 15 residues. J gave up 8 bases and V 6 bases, and 11 bases lay outside the gene matches. Replicate PCRs from sorted subsets contained roughly 200 ng DNA, which is 31,000 or so T cell genomes. TCRdb's copy holds only in-frame clones and misses some; the assay was immunoSEQ multiplex PCR. This repertoire shows some 630,000 clones, roughly 78% found once; its top ten account for around 2%. The study drew its donors from healthy HIV-negative adults without recent acute infections or vaccinations. Only Caucasian adults living in Nashville, Tennessee served as donors.

The chain links TRBV28 to TRBJ2-1; 9 nucleotides line up with TRBD1. The receptor was isolated from a woman in her 30s in good health. Sequencing input: memory CD4+ T cells sorted from blood. Subset indicated: CD45RA-negative fraction. The chain's CDR3 is CASRLPGQGIHEQFF. CDR3 bases: TGTGCCAGCAGACTTCCGGGACAGGGTATCCATGAGCAGTTCTTC.